Listed below are T cell receptor beta chains from one sample, sequenced in a study of vaccination effects on CD4 cells after COVID-19. For these TCRs, the target antigens are not known. Libraries were prepared by immunoSEQ multiplex PCR; TCRdb keeps only in-frame clonotypes and omits some of them. The sample records around 24,000 clones, approximately 69% being singletons. Sequenced here: CD4+ T cells from PBMCs cultured with SARS-CoV-2 spike peptides, sampled before COVID-19 vaccination. These TCRs come from a human donor who received a COVID-19 vaccine. CDR3s include the opening cysteine and the closing phenylalanine or tryptophan. A D gene is named only where the DNA matches it firmly. Expanded clones are given a class, and other clones once, few, many or no size at all.

NA,once,TRBV5-1,12,TRBJ1-1,CASSTSTTEAFF,TGCGCCAGCAGCACCTCGACCACTGAAGCTTTCTTT
NA,NA,TRBV5-6,14,TRBJ1-6,CASSLYAGFSPLHF,TGTGCCAGCAGCTTGTACGCGGGTTTCTCACCCCTCCACTTT
NA,NA,TRBV7-8,14,TRBJ2-3,CASSWDRSSGTQYF,TGTGCCAGCAGCTGGGACCGTTCGTCCGGTACGCAGTATTTT
TRBD1,NA,TRBV29-1,15,TRBJ2-7,CSVEIETGGIYEQYF,TGCAGCGTTGAAATTGAGACAGGGGGTATTTACGAGCAGTACTTC
NA,NA,TRBV30,15,TRBJ1-3,CAWNTPSDSGNTIYF,TGTGCCTGGAACACTCCCTCGGATTCTGGAAACACCATATATTTT
TRBD2,once,TRBV7-9,15,TRBJ2-5,CASSPSGSPKETQYF,TGTGCCAGCAGCCCTAGCGGGAGCCCCAAAGAGACCCAGTACTTC
NA,few,TRBV7-2,13,TRBJ2-2,CASSFFARGELFF,TGTGCCAGCAGCTTTTTTGCGAGGGGGGAGCTGTTTTTT
NA,NA,TRBV6-1,16,TRBJ1-3,CASSDQLGHSGNTIYF,TGTGCCAGCAGTGACCAGCTTGGGCACTCTGGAAACACCATATATTTT
NA,few,TRBV10-1,13,TRBJ1-2,CASSEWVNYGYTF,TGCGCCAGCAGTGAGTGGGTTAACTATGGCTACACCTTC
TRBD2,NA,TRBV3-1/TRBV3-2,16,TRBJ2-1,CASSQSRLAGDNEQFF,TGTGCCAGCAGCCAATCTCGGCTAGCGGGAGACAATGAGCAGTTCTTC
TRBD2,NA,TRBV11-2,14,TRBJ2-7,CASSLVGGAAEQYF,TGTGCCAGCAGCTTAGTCGGGGGGGCGGCCGAGCAGTACTTC
NA,NA,TRBV24-1,13,TRBJ1-2,CATSDRTGYGYTF,TGTGCCACCAGTGATAGGACGGGCTATGGCTACACCTTC
NA,once,TRBV5-1,14,TRBJ2-2,CASSLSRRSGELFF,TGCGCCAGCAGCCTTTCCCGGAGGTCCGGGGAGCTGTTTTTT
NA,NA,TRBV6-5,13,TRBJ1-2,CASTPPEGNGYTF,TGTGCCAGCACCCCCCCTGAGGGGAATGGCTACACCTTC
NA,NA,TRBV28,14,TRBJ1-3,CASSITVPVNTIYF,TGTGCCAGCAGTATCACAGTGCCCGTAAACACCATATATTTT
TRBD1,NA,TRBV19,16,TRBJ1-5,CASSVGGTGGSQPQHF,TGTGCCAGTAGTGTAGGGGGGACAGGGGGCTCTCAGCCCCAGCATTTT
NA,NA,TRBV12-3/TRBV12-4,12,TRBJ1-5,CASSEGVQPQHF,TGTGCCAGCAGTGAGGGTGTACAACCCCAGCATTTT
TRBD1,NA,TRBV3-1/TRBV3-2,16,TRBJ2-2,CASSLLGTGDTGELFF,TGTGCCAGCAGCTTATTGGGGACAGGGGACACCGGGGAGCTGTTTTTT
NA,NA,TRBV6-5,15,TRBJ1-2,CASRGIGTDNYGYTF,TGTGCCAGCAGAGGGATAGGCACCGATAACTATGGCTACACCTTC
NA,NA,TRBV10-1,16,TRBJ2-3,CASSDPGRGGTDTQYF,TGCGCCAGCAGTGACCCGGGCAGGGGCGGCACAGATACGCAGTATTTT
TRBD2,NA,TRBV5-4,15,TRBJ2-1,CASSPGTSGNNEQFF,TGTGCCAGCAGCCCCGGGACTAGCGGAAACAATGAGCAGTTCTTC
TRBD2,few,TRBV9,15,TRBJ2-2,CASSASSGNTGELFF,TGTGCCAGCAGCGCCTCTAGCGGAAACACCGGGGAGCTGTTTTTT
NA,once,TRBV29-1,15,TRBJ2-1,CSVEATPTVDNEQFF,TGCAGCGTTGAGGCCACACCAACTGTAGACAATGAGCAGTTCTTC
TRBD2,NA,TRBV11-2,16,TRBJ2-7,CASSSPSGGTTYEQYF,TGTGCCAGCAGCTCCCCTAGCGGGGGGACTACCTACGAGCAGTACTTC
NA,NA,TRBV27,17,TRBJ1-3,CASSRKWGGQSRNTIYF,TGTGCCAGCAGCCGGAAGTGGGGGGGGCAATCCAGAAACACCATATATTTT
NA,NA,TRBV10-3,14,TRBJ2-2,CATRTGSITGELFF,TGTGCGACGAGAACAGGGTCTATCACCGGGGAGCTGTTTTTT
TRBD2,NA,TRBV7-9,19,TRBJ2-7,CASNYVPPLLAGEYYEQYF,TGTGCCAGCAACTACGTTCCCCCCCTACTAGCGGGGGAATACTACGAGCAGTACTTC
NA,once,TRBV4-1,17,TRBJ2-6,CASSLVASDSGANVLTF,TGCGCCAGCAGCCTCGTAGCGAGCGACTCTGGGGCCAACGTCCTGACTTTC
TRBD1,NA,TRBV6-4,15,TRBJ1-2,CASSDGNRGIDGYTF,TGTGCCAGCAGTGACGGAAACAGGGGGATAGATGGCTACACCTTC
TRBD2,NA,TRBV6-1,15,TRBJ2-7,CASSETSGGAYEQYF,TGTGCCAGCAGTGAGACTAGCGGGGGAGCGTACGAGCAGTACTTC
TRBD1,NA,TRBV18,15,TRBJ2-1,CASSPGQNTYNEQFF,TGTGCCAGCTCACCGGGACAGAATACCTACAATGAGCAGTTCTTC
NA,NA,TRBV11-2,12,TRBJ2-1,CASSPIHNEQFF,TGTGCCAGCAGCCCCATTCACAATGAGCAGTTCTTC
NA,NA,TRBV18,13,TRBJ2-4,CASSPAESGIQYF,TGTGCCAGCTCACCAGCCGAGTCCGGCATTCAGTACTTC
NA,NA,TRBV10-2,13,TRBJ2-5,CASSLSTWETQYF,TGCGCCAGCTCTCTCTCCACATGGGAGACCCAGTACTTC
NA,NA,TRBV9,15,TRBJ2-1,CASSVAGGSYNEQFF,TGTGCCAGCAGCGTAGCTGGAGGGTCCTACAATGAGCAGTTCTTC
NA,few,TRBV18,15,TRBJ2-5,CASSPRSGWSETQYF,TGTGCCAGCTCACCACGATCAGGGTGGTCGGAGACCCAGTACTTC
NA,NA,TRBV10-3,17,TRBJ2-3,CAISESRGGVGADTQYF,TGTGCCATCAGTGAGTCGAGAGGCGGGGTGGGAGCAGATACGCAGTATTTT
TRBD2,NA,TRBV6-5,11,TRBJ2-1,CASTTGGEQFF,TGTGCCAGCACCACGGGGGGGGAGCAGTTCTTC
NA,NA,TRBV30,13,TRBJ1-2,CACPRGRNYGYTF,TGTGCCTGCCCGCGGGGGAGAAACTATGGCTACACCTTC
NA,NA,TRBV9,14,TRBJ2-5,CASSVSSLKETQYF,TGTGCCAGCAGCGTCTCAAGCCTGAAAGAGACCCAGTACTTC
NA,NA,TRBV21-1,17,TRBJ2-3,CASSQIRQGVSTDTQYF,TGTGCCAGCAGTCAGATAAGACAGGGGGTGTCCACAGATACGCAGTATTTT
NA,NA,TRBV6-5,13,TRBJ2-7,CASIQGGRYEQYF,TGTGCCAGCATACAGGGTGGAAGATACGAGCAGTACTTC
NA,NA,TRBV5-6,15,TRBJ1-2,CASSLGRGATYGYTF,TGTGCCAGCAGCTTGGGGCGGGGGGCGACTTATGGCTACACCTTC
NA,NA,TRBV5-1,14,TRBJ2-6,CASEVRSGANVLTF,TGCGCCAGCGAAGTTAGATCTGGGGCCAACGTCCTGACTTTC
NA,NA,TRBV18,13,TRBJ1-1,CASSPPVNTEAFF,TGTGCCAGCTCACCACCAGTGAACACTGAAGCTTTCTTT
TRBD1,once,TRBV10-1,14,TRBJ1-4,CASSDGRGNEKLFF,TGCGCCAGCAGTGACGGCAGGGGGAATGAAAAACTGTTTTTT
NA,few,TRBV5-6,13,TRBJ2-3,CASSFGRADTQYF,TGTGCCAGCAGCTTCGGGAGAGCCGATACGCAGTATTTT
NA,NA,TRBV11-2,14,TRBJ1-5,CASTVGPKDQPQHF,TGTGCCAGCACCGTCGGGCCAAAGGACCAGCCCCAGCATTTT
TRBD1,NA,TRBV9,15,TRBJ1-1,CASSTSGTGLHEAFF,TGTGCCAGCAGCACCTCCGGGACAGGGCTACATGAAGCTTTCTTT